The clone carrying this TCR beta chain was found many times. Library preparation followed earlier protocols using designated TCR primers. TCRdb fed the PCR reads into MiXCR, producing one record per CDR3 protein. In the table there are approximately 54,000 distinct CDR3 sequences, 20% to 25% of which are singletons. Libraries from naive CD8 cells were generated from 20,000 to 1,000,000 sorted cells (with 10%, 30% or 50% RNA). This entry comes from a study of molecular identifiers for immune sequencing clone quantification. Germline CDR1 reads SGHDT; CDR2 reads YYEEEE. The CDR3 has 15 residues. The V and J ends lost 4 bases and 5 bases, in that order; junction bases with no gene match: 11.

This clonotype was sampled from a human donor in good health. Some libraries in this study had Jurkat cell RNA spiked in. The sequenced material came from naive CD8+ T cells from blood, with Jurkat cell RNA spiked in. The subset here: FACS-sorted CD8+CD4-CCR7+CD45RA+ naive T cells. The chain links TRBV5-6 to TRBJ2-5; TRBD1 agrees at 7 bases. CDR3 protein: CASSPSTGNVETQYF. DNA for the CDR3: TGTGCCAGCAGCCCATCGACAGGGAACGTCGAGACCCAGTACTTC.